This T cell receptor (beta chain) was sequenced during a study of technical replicates of blood from several donors. This CDR3 is built from 15 residues. Germline V gene data show CDR1 as SGHNT and CDR2 as YYREEE (reference sequence). Trimming left V 0 bases short and J 4 bases short, with 14 bases between. Some clones are missing from TCRdb's copy, which holds only in-frame ones; the method was immunoSEQ multiplex PCR. The sample has around 70,000 clones, roughly 93% seen once. The chain recombines TRBV5-4 with TRBJ2-7; D perhaps matches TRBD2 (6 bases). The specimen sequenced was T cells isolated from PBMCs. The TCR originated in a human donor in good health. The CDR3 here is CASSLGGEEFYEQYF. The DNA for the CDR3 is TGTGCCAGCAGCTTGGGCGGGGAGGAGTTTTACGAGCAGTACTTC.